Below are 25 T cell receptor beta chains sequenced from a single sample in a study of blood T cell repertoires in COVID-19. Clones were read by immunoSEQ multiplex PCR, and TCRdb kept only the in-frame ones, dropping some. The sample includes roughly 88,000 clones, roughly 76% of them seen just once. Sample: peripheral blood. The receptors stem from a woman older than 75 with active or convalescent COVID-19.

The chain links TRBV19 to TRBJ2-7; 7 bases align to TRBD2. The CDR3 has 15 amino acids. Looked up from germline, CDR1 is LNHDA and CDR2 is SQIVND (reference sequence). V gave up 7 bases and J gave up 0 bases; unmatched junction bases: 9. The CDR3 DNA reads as TGTGCCAGTAAAGCTAGCGGACGGAGCTCCTACGAGCAGTACTTC. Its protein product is CASKASGRSSYEQYF.

The CDR3 loop reads CASSRDRAPNEQFF. The CDR3 DNA reads TGTGCCAGCAGTCGGGACAGGGCGCCCAATGAGCAGTTCTTC. V and J are TRBV5-4 and TRBJ2-1; 9 positions match TRBD1. The trim removed 5 bases at V and 6 bases at J, leaving 6 bases unmatched. This CDR3 comprises 14 residues. Germline lookup yields CDR1 SGHNT and CDR2 YYREEE (reference sequence).

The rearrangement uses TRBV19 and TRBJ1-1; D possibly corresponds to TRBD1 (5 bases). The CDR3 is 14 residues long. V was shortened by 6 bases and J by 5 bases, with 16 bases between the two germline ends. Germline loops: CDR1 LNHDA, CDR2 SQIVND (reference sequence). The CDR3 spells CASSSQAGGTEAFF. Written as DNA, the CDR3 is TGTGCCAGTAGCTCACAGGCCGGGGGGACTGAAGCTTTCTTT. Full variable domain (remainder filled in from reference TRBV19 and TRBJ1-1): DGGITQSPKYLFRKEGQNVTLSCEQNLNHDAMYWYRQDPGQGLRLIYYSQIVNDFQKGDIAEGYSVSREKKESFPLTVTSAQKNPTAFYLCASSSQAGGTEAFFGQGTRLTVV.

CDR3 region: CASSSGSSGNTIYF. DNA for the CDR3: TGTGCCAGCAGTTCCGGGTCGTCGGGAAACACCATATATTTT. V gene TRBV5-5 combines with J gene TRBJ1-3; D remains ambiguous. Germline V gene sequence: CDR1 SGHKS, CDR2 YYEKEE (reference sequence). Trimming took off 5 bases at V and 4 bases at J, with 13 bases between the two ends. This CDR3 is 14 amino acids long. Full variable domain (rest looked up from reference TRBV5-5 and TRBJ1-3): DAGVTQSPTHLIKTRGQQVTLRCSPISGHKSVSWYQQVLGQGPQFIFQYYEKEERGRGNFPDRFSARQFPNYSSELNVNALLLGDSALYLCASSSGSSGNTIYFGEGSWLTVV.

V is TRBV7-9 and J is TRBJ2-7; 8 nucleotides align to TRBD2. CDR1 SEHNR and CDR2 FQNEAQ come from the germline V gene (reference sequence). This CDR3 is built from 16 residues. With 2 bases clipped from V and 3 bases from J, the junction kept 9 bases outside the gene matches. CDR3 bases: TGTGCCAGCAGCTTATCGCCCCGGGGGGGAATCTACGAGCAGTACTTC. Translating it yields CASSLSPRGGIYEQYF. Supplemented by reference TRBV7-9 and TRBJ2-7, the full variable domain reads DTGVSQNPRHKITKRGQNVTFRCDPISEHNRLYWYRQTLGQGPEFLTYFQNEAQLEKSRLLSDRFSAERPKGSFSTLEIQRTEQGDSAMYLCASSLSPRGGIYEQYFGPGTRLTVT.

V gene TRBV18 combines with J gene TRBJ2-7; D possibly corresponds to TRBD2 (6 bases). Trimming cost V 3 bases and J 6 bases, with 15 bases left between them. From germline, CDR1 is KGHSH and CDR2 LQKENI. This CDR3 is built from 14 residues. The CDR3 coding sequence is TGTGCCAGCTCACCGCTGACGGGAGAAGGCGAGCAGTACTTC. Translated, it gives CASSPLTGEGEQYF.

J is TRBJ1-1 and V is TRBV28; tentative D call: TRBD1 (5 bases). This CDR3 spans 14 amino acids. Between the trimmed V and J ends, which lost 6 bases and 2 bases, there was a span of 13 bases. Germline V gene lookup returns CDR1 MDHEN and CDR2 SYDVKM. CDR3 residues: CASRLGTFNTEAFF. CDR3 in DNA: TGTGCCAGCAGGCTGGGGACTTTCAACACTGAAGCTTTCTTT.

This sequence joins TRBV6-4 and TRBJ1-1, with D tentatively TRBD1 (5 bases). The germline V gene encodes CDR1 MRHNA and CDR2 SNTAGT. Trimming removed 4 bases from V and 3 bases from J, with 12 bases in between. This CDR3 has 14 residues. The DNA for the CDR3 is TGTGCCAGCAGTGTGACCGGAGGGGACACTGAAGCTTTCTTT. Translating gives CASSVTGGDTEAFF.

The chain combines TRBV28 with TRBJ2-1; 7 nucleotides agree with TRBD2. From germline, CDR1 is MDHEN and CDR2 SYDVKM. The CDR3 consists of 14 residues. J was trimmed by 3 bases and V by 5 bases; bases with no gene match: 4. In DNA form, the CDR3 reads TGTGCCAGCAGTAGCGGGACCCTCTACAATGAGCAGTTCTTC. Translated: CASSSGTLYNEQFF.

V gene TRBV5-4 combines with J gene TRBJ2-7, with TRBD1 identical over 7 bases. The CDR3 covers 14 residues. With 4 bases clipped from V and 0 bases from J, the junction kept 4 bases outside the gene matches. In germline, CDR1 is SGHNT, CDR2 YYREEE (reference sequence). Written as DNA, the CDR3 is TGTGCCAGCAGCCTAGGACAGGTCTCCTACGAGCAGTACTTC. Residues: CASSLGQVSYEQYF. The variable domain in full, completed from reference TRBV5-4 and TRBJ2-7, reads ETGVTQSPTHLIKTRGQQVTLRCSSQSGHNTVSWYQQALGQGPQFIFQYYREEENGRGNFPPRFSGLQFPNYSSELNVNALELDDSALYLCASSLGQVSYEQYFGPGTRLTVT.

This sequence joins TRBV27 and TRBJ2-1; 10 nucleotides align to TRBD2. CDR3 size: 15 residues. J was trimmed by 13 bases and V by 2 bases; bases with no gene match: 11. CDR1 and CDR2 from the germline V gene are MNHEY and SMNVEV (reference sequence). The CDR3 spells CASSLKGLAAIRQFF. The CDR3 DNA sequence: TGTGCCAGCAGTTTAAAAGGACTAGCGGCAATTCGACAGTTCTTC.

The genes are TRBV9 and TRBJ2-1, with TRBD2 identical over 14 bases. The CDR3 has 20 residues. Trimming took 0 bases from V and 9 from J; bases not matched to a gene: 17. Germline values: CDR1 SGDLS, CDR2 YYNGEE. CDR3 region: CASSVDGLAGGPGGDSEQFF. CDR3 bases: TGTGCCAGCAGCGTAGATGGACTAGCGGGAGGCCCAGGGGGGGATAGTGAGCAGTTCTTC.

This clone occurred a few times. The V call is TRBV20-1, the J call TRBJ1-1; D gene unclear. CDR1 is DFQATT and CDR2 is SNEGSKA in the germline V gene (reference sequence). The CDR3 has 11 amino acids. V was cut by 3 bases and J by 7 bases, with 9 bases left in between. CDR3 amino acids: CSARGPFEAFF. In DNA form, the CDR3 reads TGCAGTGCTAGGGGCCCCTTTGAAGCTTTCTTT.

CDR3 nucleotide sequence: TGTGCCAGCAGCTTACGGGCCGGGGTACACACAGATACGCAGTATTTT. Translating gives CASSLRAGVHTDTQYF. This chain joins TRBV11-2 and TRBJ2-3; D is possibly TRBD2 (5 bases). With 2 bases removed from V and 2 bases from J, the gap between germline ends came to 14 bases. The germline CDR1 and CDR2 sequences are SGHAT and FQNNGV. CDR3 size: 16 residues.

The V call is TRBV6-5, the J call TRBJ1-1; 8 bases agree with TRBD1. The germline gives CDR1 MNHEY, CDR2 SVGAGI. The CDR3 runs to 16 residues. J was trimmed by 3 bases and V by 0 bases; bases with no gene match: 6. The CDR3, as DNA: TGTGCCAGCAGTTACTCGTCAGGGGGCGTGGACACTGAAGCTTTCTTT. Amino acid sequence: CASSYSSGGVDTEAFF.

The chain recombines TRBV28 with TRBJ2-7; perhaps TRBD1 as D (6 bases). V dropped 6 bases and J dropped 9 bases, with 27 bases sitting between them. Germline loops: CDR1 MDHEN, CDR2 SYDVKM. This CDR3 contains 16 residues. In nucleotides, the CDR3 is TGTGCCAGCAGCCCAACCTCCCTGGGACAACACGCGGGGCAGTACTTC. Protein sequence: CASSPTSLGQHAGQYF.

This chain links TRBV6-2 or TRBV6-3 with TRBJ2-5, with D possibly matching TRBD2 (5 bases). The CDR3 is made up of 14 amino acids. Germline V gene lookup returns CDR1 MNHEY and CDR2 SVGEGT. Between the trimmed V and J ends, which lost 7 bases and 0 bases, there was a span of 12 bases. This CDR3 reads CASTPRGYQETQYF. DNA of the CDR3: TGTGCCAGCACCCCCCGCGGGTACCAAGAGACCCAGTACTTC.

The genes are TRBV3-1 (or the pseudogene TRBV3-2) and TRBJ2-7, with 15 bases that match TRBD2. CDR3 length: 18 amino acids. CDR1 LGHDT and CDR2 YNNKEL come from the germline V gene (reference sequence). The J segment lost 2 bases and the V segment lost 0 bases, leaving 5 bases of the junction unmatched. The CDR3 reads CASSQDSGTSGGTYEQYF. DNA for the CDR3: TGTGCCAGCAGCCAAGATTCCGGGACTAGCGGGGGGACCTACGAGCAGTACTTC.

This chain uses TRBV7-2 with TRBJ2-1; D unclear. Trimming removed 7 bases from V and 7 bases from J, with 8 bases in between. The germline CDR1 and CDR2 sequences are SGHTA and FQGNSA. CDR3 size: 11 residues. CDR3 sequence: CASTLQNEQFF. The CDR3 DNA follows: TGTGCCAGCACCCTACAGAATGAGCAGTTCTTC.

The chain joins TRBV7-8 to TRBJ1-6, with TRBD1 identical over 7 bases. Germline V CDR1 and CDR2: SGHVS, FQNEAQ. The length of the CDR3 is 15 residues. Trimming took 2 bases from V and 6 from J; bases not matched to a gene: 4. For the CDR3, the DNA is TGTGCCAGCAGCTTACCGGGACAGCGTAATTCACCCCTCCACTTT. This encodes CASSLPGQRNSPLHF.

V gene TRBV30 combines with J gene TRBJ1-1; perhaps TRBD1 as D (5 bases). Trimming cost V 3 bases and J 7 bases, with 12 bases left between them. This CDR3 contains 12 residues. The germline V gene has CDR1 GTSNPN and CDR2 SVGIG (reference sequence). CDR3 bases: TGTGCCTGGAGGGGACTGCAAGGTGAAGCTTTCTTT. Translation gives CAWRGLQGEAFF.

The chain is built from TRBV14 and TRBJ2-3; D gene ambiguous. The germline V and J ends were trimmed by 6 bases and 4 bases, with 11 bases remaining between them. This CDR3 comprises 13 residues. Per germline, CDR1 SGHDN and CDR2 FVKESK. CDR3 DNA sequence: TGTGCCAGCAGGGTTAGTCCCTCAGATACGCAGTATTTT. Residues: CASRVSPSDTQYF.

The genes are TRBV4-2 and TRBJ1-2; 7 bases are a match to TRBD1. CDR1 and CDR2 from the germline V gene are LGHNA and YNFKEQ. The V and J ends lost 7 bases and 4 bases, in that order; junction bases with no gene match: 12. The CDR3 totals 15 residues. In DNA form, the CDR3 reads TGTGCCAGCACGAGATGGACAGGAGGCGCCTATGGCTACACCTTC. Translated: CASTRWTGGAYGYTF.

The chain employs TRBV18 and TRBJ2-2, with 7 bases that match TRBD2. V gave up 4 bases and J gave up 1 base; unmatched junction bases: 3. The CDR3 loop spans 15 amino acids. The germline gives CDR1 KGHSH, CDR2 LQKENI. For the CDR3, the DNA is TGTGCCAGCTCACTGGGACTACAGAACACCGGGGAGCTGTTTTTT. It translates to CASSLGLQNTGELFF.

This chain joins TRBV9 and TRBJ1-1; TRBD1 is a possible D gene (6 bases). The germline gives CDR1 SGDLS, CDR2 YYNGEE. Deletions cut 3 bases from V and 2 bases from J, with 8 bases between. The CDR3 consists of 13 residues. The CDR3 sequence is CASSGGGNTEAFF. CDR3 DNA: TGTGCCAGCAGCGGAGGGGGAAACACTGAAGCTTTCTTT.